This TCR beta chain appears in the sequencing data of a study of blood T cell repertoires in COVID-19. About the research overall: Whether acute or convalescent, the COVID-19 samples came from the United States, Italy and Spain. The cDNA or gDNA used as material had been derived from T cells, B-cell-depleted T cells, or PBMCs.

V was trimmed by 1 base and J by 7 bases, leaving 6 bases between them. CDR3 size: 12 residues. CDR1 and CDR2 (germline): SGHRS, YFSETQ. Authors' data handling: Nucleated cell number was recorded as an estimate derived from reference gene primer amplification. The assay was immunoSEQ multiplex PCR, and TCRdb's table has in-frame clones only and misses some. V and J calls and clone size are as listed in that table; D and trimming were resolved from the DNA. This table holds some 110,000 clones, approximately 85% found once. This clone appeared once. Material: peripheral blood. The chain employs TRBV5-1 and TRBJ2-1; D call uncertain. This clonotype was obtained from a man aged 65 to 79 with acute or convalescent COVID-19. This CDR3 is CASSLQSNEQFF. The DNA for the CDR3 is TGCGCCAGCAGCTTGCAATCAAATGAGCAGTTCTTC.